The 5 T cell receptor beta chains below all came from one sample that was sequenced in a study of beta chain features in type 1 diabetes (dated by TCRdb to 2016 to 2019). Receptors were amplified or captured by the immunoSEQ multiplex PCR assay. All of the isolated RNA was reverse transcribed with the High Capacity cDNA Reverse Transcription Kit, so expressed TCRB transcripts were sequenced. Held by TCRdb, this immuneACCESS table contains in-frame sequences only and omits some clones. Under half of the omission traces to an unresolved V gene where checked; the cause of the rest is unknown. This sample gives approximately 400,000 clones in total; about 16% of them show up just once. The top ten hold approximately 0.02% of the sample. The sequencing sample was made of naive CD4+ T cells from blood. Interpreted using the paper, the cell subset or site label stands for: true naive CD4+ T cells. The source of these receptors is a woman between 18 and 29 years old in good health.

This clone was observed a few times. This rearrangement joins TRBV5-4 to TRBJ2-7; 12 bases match TRBD2. CDR1 is SGHNT, CDR2 YYREEE, per germline (reference sequence). V was pared by 3 bases and J by 0 bases, with 1 base of the junction left unmatched. The CDR3 is 15 amino acids. The CDR3 nucleotides are TGTGCCAGCAGCTCGACTAGCGGGAGCTCCTACGAGCAGTACTTC. Its protein is CASSSTSGSSYEQYF.

The chain employs TRBV4-1 and TRBJ2-1; maybe TRBD1 (6 bases). The CDR3 sequence is 13 residues long. Germline V gives CDR1 MGHRA, CDR2 YSYEKL. V was cut by 1 base and J by 13 bases, with 14 bases left in between. The CDR3 region is CASSQARQEKQFF. The CDR3 coding sequence is TGCGCCAGCAGCCAAGCGAGACAGGAGAAACAGTTCTTC.

The V and J genes are TRBV15 and TRBJ1-3; D unresolved. V lost 1 base to trimming and J lost 0 bases, with 13 bases between them. This CDR3 is 17 amino acids long. In germline, CDR1 is LNHNV, CDR2 YYDKDF (reference sequence). The CDR3 DNA follows: TGTGCCACCAGCAGAGGAGGGCTGCTTCACTCTGGAAACACCATATATTTT. Translated: CATSRGGLLHSGNTIYF.

In this sample, this clone turned up a few times. J is TRBJ2-5 and V is TRBV5-6; tentatively, D is TRBD1 (6 bases). Germline CDR1 SGHDT, CDR2 YYEEEE. CDR3 length equals 12 residues. Trimming took 4 bases from V and 6 from J, leaving 10 bases between them. CDR3 protein: CASSITGKTQYF. As DNA, the CDR3 is TGTGCCAGCAGCATTACAGGGAAGACCCAGTACTTC.

This clone was seen only a few times. V gene TRBV7-9 combines with J gene TRBJ2-2; TRBD1 is a possible D gene (6 bases). Germline CDR1 and CDR2: SEHNR and FQNEAQ (reference sequence). This CDR3 has 14 amino acids. Trimming removed 3 bases from V and 8 bases from J, with 13 bases in between. CDR3 DNA: TGTGCCAGCAGCTTCAGGGGTACCGGAGGGGAGCTGTTTTTT. Translating it yields CASSFRGTGGELFF.